Presented here are 13 T cell receptor beta chains from one specimen sequenced in a study of blood T cell repertoires in COVID-19. Using immunoSEQ multiplex PCR, the repertoire was profiled, and TCRdb retains in-frame clones only, with some absent. The repertoire holds about 230,000 clones, with roughly 90% as singletons. The sequenced sample consisted of PBMCs or T cells enriched from blood (not recorded which). Every receptor here comes from a woman aged 25 to 39 with acute COVID-19.

The chain has TRBV2 and TRBJ2-5, with TRBD2 as a possible D gene (5 bases). The CDR3 is 15 residues long. Trimming pared 5 bases from V and 5 bases from J, leaving 18 bases between. Per the germline V gene, CDR1 is SNHLY and CDR2 is FYNNEI. The CDR3 coding sequence is TGTGCCAGCAGTATTCAAGGGTCGGGGTTGGAGACCCAGTACTTC. This gives the protein CASSIQGSGLETQYF.

This sequence joins TRBV9 and TRBJ1-2; the D gene is possibly TRBD1 (6 bases). The V gene's germline CDR1 is SGDLS and CDR2 YYNGEE. The germline V and J ends were trimmed by 3 bases and 2 bases, with 11 bases remaining between them. The CDR3 covers 14 residues. CDR3 in amino acids: CASSAGDTNYGYTF. The CDR3 DNA follows: TGTGCCAGCAGCGCAGGGGATACCAACTATGGCTACACCTTC.

This clone was observed a few times. The genes are TRBV11-2 and TRBJ2-2, with 8 bases lining up with TRBD1. Trimming removed 5 bases from V and 1 base from J; junction bases left unmatched: 6. From germline, CDR1 is SGHAT and CDR2 FQNNGV. CDR3 length: 16 amino acids. Here the CDR3 reads CASSAQGARNTGELFF. In nucleotides, the CDR3 is TGTGCCAGCAGCGCCCAGGGGGCGCGGAACACCGGGGAGCTGTTTTTT.

The rearrangement links TRBV4-3 to TRBJ2-3, with D maybe TRBD2 (5 bases). Germline V lookup: CDR1 LGHNA, CDR2 YSLEER. Deletions cut 1 base from V and 1 base from J, with 12 bases between. The CDR3 is 16 amino acids. CDR3 sequence reads: CASSQVGSRGTDTQYF. CDR3 bases: TGCGCCAGCAGCCAAGTGGGGAGCCGGGGCACAGATACGCAGTATTTT.

The V gene is TRBV5-1, the J gene TRBJ2-5, with 7 bases matching TRBD1. The V and J ends lost 3 bases and 5 bases, in that order; junction bases with no gene match: 10. CDR1 is SGHRS, CDR2 YFSETQ, per germline. The CDR3 contains 15 residues. In DNA, the CDR3 is TGCGCCAGCAGCTCAAAGACGACAGGGTGGGAGACCCAGTACTTC. This codes for CASSSKTTGWETQYF.

The J gene is TRBJ1-1, the V gene TRBV5-5; the D gene is possibly TRBD1 (5 bases). The CDR3 has 11 amino acids. V lost 4 bases and J lost 7, with 8 bases in between. CDR1 and CDR2 (germline): SGHKS, YYEKEE (reference sequence). The DNA for the CDR3 is TGTGCCAGCAGCCTGACAGTTGAAGCTTTCTTT. The encoded protein is CASSLTVEAFF.

This chain links TRBV7-9 with TRBJ2-2; maybe TRBD1 (6 bases). Germline-derived CDR1 and CDR2 are SEHNR and FQNEAQ (reference sequence). The V gene lost 3 bases and the J gene lost 4 bases, with 12 bases spanning the gap. The CDR3 has 15 residues. The CDR3 DNA reads TGTGCCAGCAGCTTTAGTACAGGGAGCACCGGGGAGCTGTTTTTT. It specifies CASSFSTGSTGELFF.

This clone was seen a few times. The chain uses TRBV24-1 and TRBJ2-1; D is unresolved. The V end was cut by 3 bases, the J end by 4 bases, with 3 bases between. The germline V gene encodes CDR1 KGHDR and CDR2 SFDVKD. The CDR3 sequence is 12 residues long. For the CDR3, the DNA is TGTGCCACCAGTGATCCTTACAATGAGCAGTTCTTC. Protein product: CATSDPYNEQFF.

This clone appeared a few times. V usage is TRBV2 and J usage is TRBJ1-6; 9 bases align to TRBD1. V trimming: 6 bases; J trimming: 10 bases; junction bases outside the gene matches: 7. CDR3 length equals 14 residues. Germline CDR1 and CDR2: SNHLY and FYNNEI. CDR3 sequence: CASRGTGLGSPLHF. CDR3 bases: TGTGCCAGCAGAGGGACAGGGTTGGGCTCACCCCTCCACTTT.

The chain links TRBV9 to TRBJ2-5, with 8 bases that match TRBD2. This CDR3 has 14 residues. V was pared by 0 bases and J by 4 bases, with 2 bases of the junction left unmatched. CDR1 and CDR2 (germline): SGDLS, YYNGEE. The DNA of the CDR3 is TGTGCCAGCAGCGTAGAGACTAGCGCAGAGACCCAGTACTTC. Protein: CASSVETSAETQYF.

This clone appeared once. The J gene is TRBJ1-6, the V gene TRBV27; D is unclear. V lost 6 bases to trimming and J lost 8 bases, with 23 bases between them. Germline V lookup: CDR1 MNHEY, CDR2 SMNVEV (reference sequence). This CDR3 is 17 amino acids long. CDR3 sequence reads: CASRPSRRGSPYSPLHF. The CDR3 DNA follows: TGTGCCAGCAGACCCTCTCGACGGGGTTCTCCTTATTCACCCCTCCACTTT.

This clone was seen once. The chain carries TRBV7-9 and TRBJ2-2, with 7 bases fitting TRBD1. V lost 5 bases and J lost 2; bases outside the gene matches: 5. From germline, CDR1 is SEHNR and CDR2 FQNEAQ (reference sequence). The CDR3 is 15 amino acids. The CDR3 DNA sequence: TGTGCCAGCAGCCCAGGGACAGTTAACACCGGGGAGCTGTTTTTT. Translation: CASSPGTVNTGELFF.

This chain uses TRBV6-5 with TRBJ1-5; D unclear. This CDR3 has 15 residues. V lost 2 bases and J lost 4, with 12 bases in between. CDR1 and CDR2 (germline): MNHEY, SVGAGI. The CDR3 is CASSYDGGRNQPQHF. The CDR3 DNA reads as TGTGCCAGCAGTTACGACGGAGGGAGGAATCAGCCCCAGCATTTT.